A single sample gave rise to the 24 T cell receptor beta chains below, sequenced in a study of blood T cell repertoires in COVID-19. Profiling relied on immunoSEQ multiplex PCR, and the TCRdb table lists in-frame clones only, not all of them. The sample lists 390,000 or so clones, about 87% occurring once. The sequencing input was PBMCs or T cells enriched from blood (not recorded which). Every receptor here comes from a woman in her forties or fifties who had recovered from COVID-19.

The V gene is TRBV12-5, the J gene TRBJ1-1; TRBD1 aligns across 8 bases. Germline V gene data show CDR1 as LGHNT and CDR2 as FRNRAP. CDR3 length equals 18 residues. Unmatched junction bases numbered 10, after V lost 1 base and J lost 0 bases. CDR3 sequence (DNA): TGTGCTAGTGGTTTGGCGAAACTCCGGGACAGGCTGAACACTGAAGCTTTCTTT. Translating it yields CASGLAKLRDRLNTEAFF.

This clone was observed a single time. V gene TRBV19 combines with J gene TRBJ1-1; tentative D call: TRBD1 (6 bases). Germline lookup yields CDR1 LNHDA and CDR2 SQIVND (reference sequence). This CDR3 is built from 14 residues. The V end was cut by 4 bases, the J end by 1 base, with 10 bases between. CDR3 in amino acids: CASSKRGQNTEAFF. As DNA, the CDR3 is TGTGCCAGTAGTAAGCGGGGACAGAACACTGAAGCTTTCTTT.

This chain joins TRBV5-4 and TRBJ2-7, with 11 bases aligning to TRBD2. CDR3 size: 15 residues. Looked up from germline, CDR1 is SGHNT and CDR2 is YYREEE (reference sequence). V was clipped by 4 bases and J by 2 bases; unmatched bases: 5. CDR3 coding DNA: TGTGCCAGCAGCCGGACTAGCGGGTTCCCCTACGAGCAGTACTTC. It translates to CASSRTSGFPYEQYF. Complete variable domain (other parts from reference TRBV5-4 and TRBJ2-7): ETGVTQSPTHLIKTRGQQVTLRCSSQSGHNTVSWYQQALGQGPQFIFQYYREEENGRGNFPPRFSGLQFPNYSSELNVNALELDDSALYLCASSRTSGFPYEQYFGPGTRLTVT.

CDR3 nucleotide sequence: TGCGCCAGCCGGGTCAGCTCTGGGGCCAACGTCCTGACTTTC. Translating it yields CASRVSSGANVLTF. The chain carries TRBV5-1 and TRBJ2-6; D is undetermined. V lost 7 bases to trimming and J lost 0 bases, with 8 bases between them. The CDR3 is 14 amino acids. CDR1 is SGHRS, CDR2 YFSETQ, per germline.

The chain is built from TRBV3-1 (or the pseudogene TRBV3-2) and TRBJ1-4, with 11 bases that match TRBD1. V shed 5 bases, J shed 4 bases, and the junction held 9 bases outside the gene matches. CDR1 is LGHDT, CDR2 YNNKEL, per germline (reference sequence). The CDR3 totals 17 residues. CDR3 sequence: CASSTAGQGAFNEKLFF. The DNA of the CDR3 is TGTGCCAGCAGCACAGCCGGACAGGGGGCGTTTAATGAAAAACTGTTTTTT.

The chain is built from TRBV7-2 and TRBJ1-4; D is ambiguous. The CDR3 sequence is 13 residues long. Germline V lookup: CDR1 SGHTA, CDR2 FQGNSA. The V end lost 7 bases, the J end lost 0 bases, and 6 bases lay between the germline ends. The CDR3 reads CASTTATNEKLFF. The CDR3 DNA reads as TGTGCCAGCACAACTGCAACTAATGAAAAACTGTTTTTT.

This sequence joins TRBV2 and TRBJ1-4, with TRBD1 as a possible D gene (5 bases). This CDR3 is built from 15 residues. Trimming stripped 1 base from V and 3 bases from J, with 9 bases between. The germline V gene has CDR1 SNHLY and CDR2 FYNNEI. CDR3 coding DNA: TGTGCCAGCAGTGAAGGCAGGGTTCCTAATGAAAAACTGTTTTTT. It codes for CASSEGRVPNEKLFF.

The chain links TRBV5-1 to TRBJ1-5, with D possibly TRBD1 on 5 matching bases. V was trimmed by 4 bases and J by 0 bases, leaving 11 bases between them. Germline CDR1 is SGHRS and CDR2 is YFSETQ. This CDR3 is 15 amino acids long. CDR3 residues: CASSREGNSNQPQHF. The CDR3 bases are TGCGCCAGCAGCCGGGAGGGGAATAGCAATCAGCCCCAGCATTTT.

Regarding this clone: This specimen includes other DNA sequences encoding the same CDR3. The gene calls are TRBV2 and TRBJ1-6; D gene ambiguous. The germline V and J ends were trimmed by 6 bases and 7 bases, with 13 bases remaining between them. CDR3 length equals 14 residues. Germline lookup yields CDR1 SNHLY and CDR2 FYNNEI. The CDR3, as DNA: TGTGCCAGCAGGGCCCGGGTCTCAAATTCACCCCTCCACTTT. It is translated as CASRARVSNSPLHF.

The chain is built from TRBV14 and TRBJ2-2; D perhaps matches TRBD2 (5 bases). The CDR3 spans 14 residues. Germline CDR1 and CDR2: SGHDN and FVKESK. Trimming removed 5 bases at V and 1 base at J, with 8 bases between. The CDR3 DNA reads TGTGCCAGCAGCGGACTTTTGAACACCGGGGAGCTGTTTTTT. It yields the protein CASSGLLNTGELFF.

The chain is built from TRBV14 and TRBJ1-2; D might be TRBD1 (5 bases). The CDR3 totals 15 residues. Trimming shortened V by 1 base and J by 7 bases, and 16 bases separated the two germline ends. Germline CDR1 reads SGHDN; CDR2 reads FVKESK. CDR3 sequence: CASSQVQERGVGYTF. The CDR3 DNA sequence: TGTGCCAGCAGCCAAGTCCAAGAACGGGGGGTTGGCTACACCTTC.

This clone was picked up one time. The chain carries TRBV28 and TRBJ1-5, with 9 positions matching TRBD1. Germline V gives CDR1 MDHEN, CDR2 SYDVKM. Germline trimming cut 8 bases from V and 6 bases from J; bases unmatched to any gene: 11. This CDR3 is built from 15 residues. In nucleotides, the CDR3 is TGTGCCAGCCAACAAACAGGGGGCGTTGGTCAGCCCCAGCATTTT. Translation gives CASQQTGGVGQPQHF.

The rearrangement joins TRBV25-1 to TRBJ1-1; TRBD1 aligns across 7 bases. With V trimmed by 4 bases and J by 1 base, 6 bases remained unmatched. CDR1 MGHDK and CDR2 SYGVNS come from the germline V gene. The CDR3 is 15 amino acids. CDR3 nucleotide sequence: TGTGCCAGCAGTGCGTACACAGGGGAGAACACTGAAGCTTTCTTT. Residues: CASSAYTGENTEAFF. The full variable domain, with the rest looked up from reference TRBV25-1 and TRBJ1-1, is EADIYQTPRYLVIGTGKKITLECSQTMGHDKMYWYQQDPGMELHLIHYSYGVNSTEKGDLSSESTVSRIRTEHFPLTLESARPSHTSQYLCASSAYTGENTEAFFGQGTRLTVV.

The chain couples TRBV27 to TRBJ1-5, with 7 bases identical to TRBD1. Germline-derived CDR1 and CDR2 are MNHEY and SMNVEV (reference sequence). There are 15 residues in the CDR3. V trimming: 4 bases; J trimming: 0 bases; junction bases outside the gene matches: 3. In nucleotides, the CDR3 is TGTGCCAGCAGTTCGGACAGGAATAGCAATCAGCCCCAGCATTTT. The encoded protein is CASSSDRNSNQPQHF.

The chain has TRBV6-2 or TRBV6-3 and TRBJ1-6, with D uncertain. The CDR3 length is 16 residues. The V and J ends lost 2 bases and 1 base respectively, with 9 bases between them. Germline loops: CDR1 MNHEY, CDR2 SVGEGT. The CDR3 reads CASSYGGESYNSPLHF. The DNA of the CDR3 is TGTGCCAGCAGTTACGGCGGGGAGTCCTATAATTCACCCCTCCACTTT.

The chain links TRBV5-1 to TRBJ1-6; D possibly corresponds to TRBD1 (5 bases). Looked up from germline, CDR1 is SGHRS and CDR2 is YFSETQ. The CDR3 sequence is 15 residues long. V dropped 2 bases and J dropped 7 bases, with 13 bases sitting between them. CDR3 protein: CASSLSGGINSPLHF. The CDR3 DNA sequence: TGCGCCAGCAGCTTATCTGGGGGGATCAATTCACCCCTCCACTTT. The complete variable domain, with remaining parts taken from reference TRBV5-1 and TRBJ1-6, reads KAGVTQTPRYLIKTRGQQVTLSCSPISGHRSVSWYQQTPGQGLQFLFEYFSETQRNKGNFPGRFSGRQFSNSRSEMNVSTLELGDSALYLCASSLSGGINSPLHFGNGTRLTVT.

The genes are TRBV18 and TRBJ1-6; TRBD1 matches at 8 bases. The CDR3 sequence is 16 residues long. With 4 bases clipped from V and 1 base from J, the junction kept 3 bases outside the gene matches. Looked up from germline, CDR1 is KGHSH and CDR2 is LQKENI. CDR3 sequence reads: CASSRNRGSYNSPLHF. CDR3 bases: TGTGCCAGCTCACGTAACAGGGGGTCCTATAATTCACCCCTCCACTTT.

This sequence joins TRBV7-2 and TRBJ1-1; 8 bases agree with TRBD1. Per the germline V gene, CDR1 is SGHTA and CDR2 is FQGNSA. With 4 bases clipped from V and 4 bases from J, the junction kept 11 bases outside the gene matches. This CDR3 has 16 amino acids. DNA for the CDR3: TGTGCCAGCAGCTCGACCTACGGGACAGGAACCACTGAAGCTTTCTTT. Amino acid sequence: CASSSTYGTGTTEAFF.

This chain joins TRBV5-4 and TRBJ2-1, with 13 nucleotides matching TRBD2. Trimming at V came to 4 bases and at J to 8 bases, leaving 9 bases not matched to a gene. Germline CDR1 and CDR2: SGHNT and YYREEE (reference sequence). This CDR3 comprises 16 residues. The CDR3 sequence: CASSATWTSGGDEQFF. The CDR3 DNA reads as TGTGCCAGCAGCGCGACCTGGACTAGCGGGGGCGATGAGCAGTTCTTC.

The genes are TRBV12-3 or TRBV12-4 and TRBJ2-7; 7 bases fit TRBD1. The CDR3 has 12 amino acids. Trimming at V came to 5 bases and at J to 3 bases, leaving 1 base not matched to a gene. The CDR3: CASSNRGYEQYF. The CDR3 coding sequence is TGTGCCAGCAGTAACAGGGGCTACGAGCAGTACTTC.

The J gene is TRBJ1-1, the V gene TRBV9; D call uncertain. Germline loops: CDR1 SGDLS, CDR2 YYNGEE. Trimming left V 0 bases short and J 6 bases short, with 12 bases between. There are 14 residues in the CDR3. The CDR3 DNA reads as TGTGCCAGCAGCGTAGTCCCCGCGCCTTCTGAAGCTTTCTTT. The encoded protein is CASSVVPAPSEAFF.

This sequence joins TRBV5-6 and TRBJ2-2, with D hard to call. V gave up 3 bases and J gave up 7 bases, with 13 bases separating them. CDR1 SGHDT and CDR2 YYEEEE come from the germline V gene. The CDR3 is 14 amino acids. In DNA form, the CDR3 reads TGTGCCAGCAGCTATACTTACTCGAGCGGGGAGCTGTTTTTT. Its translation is CASSYTYSSGELFF.

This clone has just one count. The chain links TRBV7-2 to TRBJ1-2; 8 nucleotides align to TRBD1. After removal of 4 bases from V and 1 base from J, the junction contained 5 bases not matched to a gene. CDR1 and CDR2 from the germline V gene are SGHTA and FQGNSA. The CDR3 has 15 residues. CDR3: CASSSQGAFNYGYTF. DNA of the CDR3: TGTGCCAGCAGCTCCCAGGGGGCGTTTAACTATGGCTACACCTTC.

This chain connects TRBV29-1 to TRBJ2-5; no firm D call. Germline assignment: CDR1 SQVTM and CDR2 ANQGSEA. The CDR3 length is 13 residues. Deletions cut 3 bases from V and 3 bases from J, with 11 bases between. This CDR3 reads CSVELWAEETQYF. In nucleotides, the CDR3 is TGCAGCGTTGAGCTCTGGGCAGAAGAGACCCAGTACTTC.